Below, one TCR beta chain is given with its context. In the original analysis: Estimation of nucleated cell counts relied on the amplification of reference gene primers. Generated by immunoSEQ multiplex PCR, the TCRdb table keeps only in-frame clones and is missing some. Clone size and the V and J calls come from that table; the DNA yielded D and trimming. This sample has tens of thousands of clones, with just over 85% found just once. This sample is part of a study of blood T cell repertoires in COVID-19. Turning to the study itself: Collection of acute and convalescent COVID-19 samples took place in the United States, Italy and Spain. In each case, the material was cDNA or gDNA derived from T cells, B-cell-depleted T cells, or PBMCs.

Germline lookup yields CDR1 SNHLY and CDR2 FYNNEI. This CDR3 is 15 amino acids long. Trimming cost V 4 bases and J 7 bases, with 19 bases left between them. This clonotype originated in a man aged 55 to 69 with acute or convalescent COVID-19. Sequenced material: peripheral blood. The chain links TRBV2 to TRBJ1-2; D not certain. As DNA, the CDR3 is TGTGCCAGCAGTGTTTCTGGGAGAGACAACCTTGGCTACACCTTC. This gives the protein CASSVSGRDNLGYTF.